This TCR beta chain was obtained from a study of OX40 agonist ivuxolimab in advanced cancers. Sequenced by immunoSEQ multiplex PCR; TCRdb stores in-frame clones only, minus some. The data hold over 40,000 clones, with 88% observed a single time. The CDR3 length is 13 residues. Per germline, CDR1 MGHDK and CDR2 SYGVNS. This specimen was CD4+ or CD8+ T cells sorted from blood, taken in a trial of the OX40 agonist ivuxolimab. This sequence originates from an adult with an advanced solid tumor such as melanoma, head and neck, liver or kidney cancer. V gene TRBV25-1 combines with J gene TRBJ2-3; 10 nucleotides agree with TRBD2. In DNA form, the CDR3 reads TGTGTTACGAGCGGGAGGGCCGGTGATACGCAGTATTTT. Its protein is CVTSGRAGDTQYF.